This T cell receptor (beta chain) came from a study of response to subunit inactivated influenza vaccine. This clonotype was found a few times. Antigen specificity is unknown. Overall study findings and caveats: The study's authors posited that every seasonal influenza vaccination enlists few new T cells.

Trimming removed 7 bases from V and 3 bases from J, with 19 bases in between. This CDR3 contains 16 residues. From the RT-PCR reads, TCRdb called clonotypes with MiXCR, one entry per CDR3 protein. The sample yields around 520,000 distinct CDR3 sequences, about an eighth seen once. This chain links TRBV12-3 or TRBV12-4 with TRBJ2-1; perhaps TRBD2 as D (6 bases). Sequencing was performed on PBMCs from blood, taken on the day of vaccination. This receptor was identified in a man in his fifties who received an inactivated influenza vaccine. This chain's CDR3 is CASTQSWDGGYNEQFF. CDR3 in DNA: TGTGCCAGCACCCAAAGTTGGGACGGGGGCTACAATGAGCAGTTCTTC.